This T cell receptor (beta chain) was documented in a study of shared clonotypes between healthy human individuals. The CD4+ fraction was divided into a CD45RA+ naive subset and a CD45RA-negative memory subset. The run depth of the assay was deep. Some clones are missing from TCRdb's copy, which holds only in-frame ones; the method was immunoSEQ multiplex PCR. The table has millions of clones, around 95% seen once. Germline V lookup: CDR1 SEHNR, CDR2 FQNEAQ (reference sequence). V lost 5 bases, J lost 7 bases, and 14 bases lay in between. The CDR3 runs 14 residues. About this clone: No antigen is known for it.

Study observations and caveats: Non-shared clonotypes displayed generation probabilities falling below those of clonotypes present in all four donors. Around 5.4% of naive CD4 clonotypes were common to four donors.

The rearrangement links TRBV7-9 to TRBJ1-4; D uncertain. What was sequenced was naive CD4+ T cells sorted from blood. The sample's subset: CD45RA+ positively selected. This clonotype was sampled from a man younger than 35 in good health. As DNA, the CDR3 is TGTGCCAGCAGCCCCCAGATACAAGGTGAAAAACTGTTTTTT. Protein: CASSPQIQGEKLFF.